This TCR beta chain comes out of a study of T cells after yellow fever vaccination. Study-wide findings and caveats: The secondary T-cell response peaked on day 5, not day 15, but was weaker. In post-booster samples, most primary-vaccination clones reappeared (96% CD4, 88% CD8).

This clonotype was seen at least ten times. Its specificity is not known. Synthesis of TCR cDNA relied on 5'RACE template switching, which attached a universal primer site and UMIs. TCRdb re-called the 5' RACE reads through MiXCR, storing one row per CDR3 protein. The repertoire holds about 58,000 distinct CDR3 sequences, with approximately 7.7% as singletons. Sequenced here: CD8+ T cells sorted from PBMCs, sampled on the day of the first yellow fever vaccination. This receptor was identified in a man aged 18 to 29 who received the YFV17D yellow fever vaccine.

The CDR3 protein is CAISEPPLTRGTEAFF. In DNA, the CDR3 is TGTGCCATCAGTGAGCCACCCTTGACCAGGGGGACTGAAGCTTTCTTT. The chain joins TRBV10-3 to TRBJ1-1, with 7 bases matching TRBD1. J gave up 5 bases and V 2 bases, and 11 bases lay outside the gene matches. The CDR3 runs to 16 residues. Germline CDR1 reads ENHRY; CDR2 reads SYGVKD.